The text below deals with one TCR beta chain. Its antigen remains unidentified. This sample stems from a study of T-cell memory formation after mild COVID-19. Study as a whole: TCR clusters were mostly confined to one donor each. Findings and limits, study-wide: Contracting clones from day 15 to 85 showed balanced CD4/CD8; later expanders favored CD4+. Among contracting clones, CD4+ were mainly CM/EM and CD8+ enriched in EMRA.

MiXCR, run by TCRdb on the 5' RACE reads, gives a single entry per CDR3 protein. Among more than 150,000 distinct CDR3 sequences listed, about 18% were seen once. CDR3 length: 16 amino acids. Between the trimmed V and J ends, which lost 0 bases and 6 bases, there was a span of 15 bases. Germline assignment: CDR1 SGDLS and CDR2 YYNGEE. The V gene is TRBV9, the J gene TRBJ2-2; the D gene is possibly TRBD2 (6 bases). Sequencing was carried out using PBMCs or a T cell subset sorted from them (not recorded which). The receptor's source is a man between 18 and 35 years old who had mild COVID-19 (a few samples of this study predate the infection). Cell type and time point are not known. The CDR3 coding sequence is TGTGCCAGCAGCGTAGTTGGGGGGATGTCGGCCGGGGAGCTGTTTTTT. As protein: CASSVVGGMSAGELFF.